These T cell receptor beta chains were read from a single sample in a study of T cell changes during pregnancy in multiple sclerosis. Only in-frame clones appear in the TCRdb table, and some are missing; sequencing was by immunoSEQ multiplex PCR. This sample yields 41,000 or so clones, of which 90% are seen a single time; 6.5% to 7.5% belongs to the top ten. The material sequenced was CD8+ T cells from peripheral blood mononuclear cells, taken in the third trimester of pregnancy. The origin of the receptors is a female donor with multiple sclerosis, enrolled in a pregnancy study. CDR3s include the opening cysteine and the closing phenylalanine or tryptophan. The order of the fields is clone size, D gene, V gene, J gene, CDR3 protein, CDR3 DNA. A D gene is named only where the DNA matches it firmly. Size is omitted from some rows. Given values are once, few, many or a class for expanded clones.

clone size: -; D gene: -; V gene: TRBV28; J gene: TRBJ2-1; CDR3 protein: CASSLNEQFF; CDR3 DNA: TGTGCCAGCAGCCTCAATGAGCAGTTCTTC
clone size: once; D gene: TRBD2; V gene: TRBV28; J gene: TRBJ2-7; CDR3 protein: CASSRTSGYEQYF; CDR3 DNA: TGTGCCAGCAGTAGGACTAGCGGCTACGAGCAGTACTTC
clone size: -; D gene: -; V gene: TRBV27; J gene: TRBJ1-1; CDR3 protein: CASSLSPGVPNTEAFF; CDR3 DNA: TGTGCCAGCAGTTTATCGCCAGGGGTCCCGAACACTGAAGCTTTCTTT
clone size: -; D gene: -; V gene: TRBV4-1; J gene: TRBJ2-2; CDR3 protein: CASSQEADTGELFF; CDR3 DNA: TGCGCCAGCAGCCAAGAGGCTGATACCGGGGAGCTGTTTTTT
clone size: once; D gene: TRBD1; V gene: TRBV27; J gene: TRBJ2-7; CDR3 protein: CASSSSLGDRGYEQYF; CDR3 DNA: TGTGCCAGCAGTTCATCTCTAGGGGACAGGGGCTACGAGCAGTACTTC
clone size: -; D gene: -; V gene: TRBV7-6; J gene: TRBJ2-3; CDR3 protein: CASSPALKSTDTQYF; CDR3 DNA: TGTGCCAGCAGCCCCGCTCTAAAAAGCACAGATACGCAGTATTTT
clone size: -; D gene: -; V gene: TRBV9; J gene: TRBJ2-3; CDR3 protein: CASSVGGSTDTQYF; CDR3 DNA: TGTGCCAGCAGCGTAGGTGGCAGCACAGATACGCAGTATTTT
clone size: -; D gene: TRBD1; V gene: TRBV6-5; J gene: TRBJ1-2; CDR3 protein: CASSFSGGSYGYTF; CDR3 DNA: TGTGCCAGCAGTTTCTCAGGGGGCTCGTATGGCTACACCTTC
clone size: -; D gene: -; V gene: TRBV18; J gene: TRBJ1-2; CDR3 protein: CASSPPFSASYGYTF; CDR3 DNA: TGTGCCAGCTCACCACCCTTCAGCGCTAGCTATGGCTACACCTTC
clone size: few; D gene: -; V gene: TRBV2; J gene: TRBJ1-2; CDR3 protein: CASSEGSAGSYTF; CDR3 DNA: TGTGCCAGCAGTGAAGGCAGCGCCGGAAGCTACACCTTC
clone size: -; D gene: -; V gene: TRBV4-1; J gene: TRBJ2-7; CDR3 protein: CASSLRVGDYYEQYF; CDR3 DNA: TGCGCCAGCAGCCTCCGGGTCGGGGATTATTACGAGCAGTACTTC
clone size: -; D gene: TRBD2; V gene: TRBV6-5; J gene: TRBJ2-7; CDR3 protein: CASSYTNLAGANEQYF; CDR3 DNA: TGTGCCAGCAGTTATACAAATTTAGCGGGGGCCAACGAGCAGTACTTC
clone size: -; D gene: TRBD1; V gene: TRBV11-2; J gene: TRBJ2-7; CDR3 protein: CASSPGQSYEQYF; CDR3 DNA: TGTGCCAGCAGCCCGGGACAGTCCTACGAGCAGTACTTC
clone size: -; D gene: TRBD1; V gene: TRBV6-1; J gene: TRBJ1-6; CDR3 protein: CASSEMPGGSPLHF; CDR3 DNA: TGTGCCAGCAGTGAAATGCCAGGGGGGTCACCCCTCCACTTT
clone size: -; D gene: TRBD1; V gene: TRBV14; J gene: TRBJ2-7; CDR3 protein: CASSQQTGTGVYGEQYF; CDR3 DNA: TGTGCCAGCAGCCAACAAACCGGGACAGGGGTTTATGGAGAGCAGTACTTC
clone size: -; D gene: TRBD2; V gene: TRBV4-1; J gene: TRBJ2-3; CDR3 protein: CASSQAHSGRDTDTQYF; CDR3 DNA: TGCGCCAGCAGCCAAGCTCATAGCGGGAGGGACACAGATACGCAGTATTTT